This T cell receptor (beta chain) stems from a study of T cells in Graves' hyperthyroidism and ophthalmopathy. RNA transcripts yielded amplified TCR beta CDR3 regions. The HTBI primer set drove a first-round RT-PCR of the TCR CDR3. Each CDR3 protein gets one entry after TCRdb re-called the multiplex PCR reads with MiXCR. Here the sample spans over 650,000 distinct CDR3 sequences, about 45% being singletons. This clonotype was observed a single time. The antigen is not known. This CDR3 spans 13 amino acids. Between the trimmed V and J ends, which lost 5 bases and 7 bases, there was a span of 14 bases. Germline V gives CDR1 KGHDR, CDR2 SFDVKD. Points from the study as a whole: Ophthalmopathy, as predicted by the model, came a median about seven months after the prediction. Blood also carried most thyroid clonotypes expanded above 0.001.

Researchers barred patients who had uncontrolled infection, other autoimmune disease, pregnancy or lactation. Orbital computed tomography and thyroid ultrasound, together with serum TRAb and thyroxine and clinical symptoms, were used for diagnoses. Sequencing was performed on peripheral blood or thyroid tissue (not recorded which). The V call is TRBV24-1, the J call TRBJ2-7; D unclear. The sequence was collected from an adult man with Graves' disease, either hyperthyroidism or ophthalmopathy (not recorded which). CDR3 DNA: TGTGCCACCAGTGCACGGTACCCCGGGGAGCAGTACTTC. Translating gives CATSARYPGEQYF.